Below, one TCR beta chain is given with its context. CDR1 LNHDA and CDR2 SQIVND come from the germline V gene (reference sequence). There are 14 residues in the CDR3. Trimming cost V 3 bases and J 5 bases, with 14 bases left between them. Original data processing: From reference gene primer amplification, estimates of nucleated cell counts were derived. Generated by immunoSEQ multiplex PCR, the TCRdb table keeps only in-frame clones and is missing some. Clone size and the V and J calls come from that table; the DNA yielded D and trimming. The sample carries around 180,000 clones, approximately 86% recorded once. These data are taken from a study of blood T cell repertoires in COVID-19. Study overall: The United States, Italy and Spain provided the acute and convalescent COVID-19 samples. PBMCs, B-cell-depleted T cells, or T cells were the source of the cDNA or gDNA that made up the material.

Specimen: peripheral blood. The receptor was derived from a woman in her thirties with active or convalescent COVID-19. The rearrangement joins TRBV19 to TRBJ2-7; the D gene is possibly TRBD2 (6 bases). This CDR3 reads CASSITSWRDEQYF. The CDR3 region has the DNA TGTGCCAGTAGTATCACGAGTTGGAGGGACGAGCAGTACTTC.